This entry lists 6 T cell receptor beta chains sequenced from one sample in a study of naive and memory T cell subsets. The library had UMIs added by 3' ligation of an oligonucleotide to TCR cDNA. Amplification of ligated cDNA took four PCR rounds with SP2 and nested alpha and beta constant primers. From the 5' RACE reads, TCRdb called clonotypes with MiXCR, one entry per CDR3 protein. The sample lists more than 50,000 distinct CDR3 sequences, roughly 6.7% seen once, with roughly a tenth in the top ten. Source of these receptors: a male donor in good health.

This chain uses TRBV7-9 with TRBJ1-2; D possibly corresponds to TRBD1 (5 bases). V was pared by 7 bases and J by 8 bases, with 20 bases between. Germline V CDR1 and CDR2: SEHNR, FQNEAQ (reference sequence). This CDR3 has 14 residues. CDR3 protein: CASTPTGAGGGYTF. The CDR3 DNA reads TGTGCCAGCACCCCTACCGGGGCCGGAGGCGGCTACACCTTC.

In its sample, this clonotype was seen many times. The CDR3 sequence: CASSLSGGAGDTQYF. CDR3 bases: TGCGCCAGCAGCTTGTCAGGGGGCGCGGGAGATACGCAGTATTTT. This rearrangement joins TRBV5-1 to TRBJ2-3, with 8 bases identical to TRBD1. Germline CDR1 and CDR2: SGHRS and YFSETQ. The V and J ends lost 1 base and 5 bases, in that order; junction bases with no gene match: 6. The CDR3 loop spans 15 amino acids.

This clonotype was detected many times. The chain uses TRBV10-1 and TRBJ2-2; 7 positions match TRBD1. The CDR3 covers 13 residues. Looked up from germline, CDR1 is WNHNN and CDR2 is SYGVQD (reference sequence). V lost 8 bases and J lost 7; bases outside the gene matches: 7. The CDR3 here is CASGDSVSGELFF. CDR3 bases: TGCGCCAGCGGGGACAGTGTTAGCGGGGAGCTGTTTTTT.

There are many counts of this clonotype. CDR3 nucleotide sequence: TGCAGTGCTCCCAACGGAGCGGAAACAGATACGCAGTATTTT. This sequence encodes CSAPNGAETDTQYF. The chain recombines TRBV20-1 with TRBJ2-3, with D possibly being TRBD2 (5 bases). Trimming pared 5 bases from V and 3 bases from J, leaving 15 bases between. CDR1 is DFQATT, CDR2 SNEGSKA, per germline (reference sequence). The CDR3 totals 14 residues.

This clonotype was seen at least ten times. The chain joins TRBV3-1 to TRBJ1-4; 8 bases align to TRBD1. Germline assignment: CDR1 LGHDT and CDR2 YNNKEL (reference sequence). V lost 4 bases to trimming and J lost 2 bases; unmatched junction nucleotides: 3. CDR3 length equals 15 residues. The CDR3 DNA follows: TGTGCCAGCAGCCTACGGACAGGGACTAATGAAAAACTGTTTTTT. Its translation: CASSLRTGTNEKLFF. Combining the CDR3 with reference TRBV3-1 and TRBJ1-4 gives the whole variable domain DTAVSQTPKYLVTQMGNDKSIKCEQNLGHDTMYWYKQDSKKFLKIMFSYNNKELIINETVPNRFSPKSPDKAHLNLHINSLELGDSAVYFCASSLRTGTNEKLFFGSGTQLSVL.

The sample holds many counts of this clonotype. The rearrangement links TRBV10-3 to TRBJ2-5; a weak D match, TRBD1 (6 bases). V lost 0 bases to trimming and J lost 5 bases, with 13 bases between them. Germline V gene data show CDR1 as ENHRY and CDR2 as SYGVKD. The length of the CDR3 is 15 residues. The DNA for the CDR3 is TGTGCCATCAGTGAGTCGCGGCCCCAGGGGGAGACCCAGTACTTC. As protein: CAISESRPQGETQYF.